This is a list of T cell receptor beta chains from one sample in a study of blood T cell repertoires in COVID-19. Sequencing was performed with immunoSEQ multiplex PCR; in TCRdb, only in-frame clones are kept and a portion is missing. The repertoire holds 90,000 to 150,000 clones, about four fifths seen once, with approximately 3.9% in the top ten. Sequenced input: peripheral blood. Receptors originate from a woman of 80 years or more with acute or convalescent COVID-19. Both conserved end residues are part of each CDR3. The D gene is left open where the match is weak. The size entry is marked missing in some rows and otherwise reads once, few, many or a size class.

>TRBV15|TRBJ1-2|.|.
CATSSGNYGYTF
TGTGCCACCAGTTCAGGGAACTATGGCTACACCTTC
>TRBV11-3|TRBJ1-2|.|.
CASSLQGMEGYTF
TGTGCCAGCAGCTTACAGGGGATGGAAGGCTACACCTTC
>TRBV4-2|TRBJ2-1|.|.
CASSQGPGWDNEQFF
TGTGCCAGCAGCCAAGGACCGGGGTGGGACAATGAGCAGTTCTTC
>TRBV7-9|TRBJ2-5|.|.
CASSLRRAQETQYF
TGTGCCAGCAGCTTAAGGAGGGCCCAAGAGACCCAGTACTTC
>TRBV25-1|TRBJ1-6|TRBD1|.
CASSIGQGGSPLHF
TGTGCCAGCAGCATAGGACAGGGAGGATCACCCCTCCACTTT
>TRBV6-5|TRBJ2-7|TRBD1|.
CASSYRGQGTYEQYF
TGTGCCAGCAGTTACAGGGGACAGGGTACCTACGAGCAGTACTTC
>TRBV5-5|TRBJ2-7|TRBD2|.
CASSRGGLKEQYF
TGTGCCAGCAGCCGGGGGGGTTTGAAGGAGCAGTACTTC
>TRBV18|TRBJ1-6|.|.
CASSPRTDNSPLHF
TGTGCCAGCTCACCTAGGACAGACAATTCACCCCTCCACTTT
>TRBV5-1|TRBJ2-7|TRBD2|once
CASSLDLAGASLQQYF
TGCGCCAGCAGCTTGGACCTAGCGGGAGCCTCTCTTCAGCAGTACTTC
>TRBV30|TRBJ1-4|TRBD1|.
CAWRGDSHNEKLFF
TGTGCCTGGAGAGGGGACAGTCATAATGAAAAACTGTTTTTT
>TRBV12-3/TRBV12-4|TRBJ1-2|.|.
CASTLDTFYGYTF
TGTGCCAGCACCTTGGACACCTTCTATGGCTACACCTTC
>TRBV2|TRBJ2-7|TRBD1|.
CASSEAGTAKGEQYF
TGTGCCAGCAGTGAAGCGGGGACAGCTAAAGGCGAGCAGTACTTC
>TRBV9|TRBJ2-3|.|.
CASSPPRAEHTDTQYF
TGTGCCAGCAGTCCCCCGCGGGCGGAACACACAGATACGCAGTATTTT
>TRBV27|TRBJ2-2|.|.
CASSLRQTTGELFF
TGTGCCAGCAGTTTACGACAGACCACCGGGGAGCTGTTTTTT
>TRBV28|TRBJ2-3|.|once
CASSTTLSLTDTQYF
TGTGCCAGCAGTACGACACTTTCCCTCACAGATACGCAGTATTTT
>TRBV10-3|TRBJ1-5|.|.
CAISESDPGVQPQHF
TGTGCCATCAGTGAGTCTGACCCAGGGGTACAGCCCCAGCATTTT
>TRBV4-3|TRBJ2-3|.|.
CASSQVALVFPDTQYF
TGCGCCAGCAGCCAAGTAGCGCTAGTGTTCCCAGATACGCAGTATTTT
>TRBV19|TRBJ2-3|TRBD2|.
CASSPGLAGGDTQYF
TGTGCCAGTAGTCCCGGACTAGCGGGGGGCGATACGCAGTATTTT
>TRBV7-9|TRBJ1-2|.|.
CASSLDRGDPDGYTF
TGTGCCAGCAGCTTAGATCGGGGAGATCCAGATGGCTACACCTTC
>TRBV5-1|TRBJ2-5|.|.
CASSFFTSEETQYF
TGCGCCAGCAGCTTCTTCACTAGTGAGGAGACCCAGTACTTC
>TRBV18|TRBJ1-5|.|.
CASSPEQPNQPQHF
TGTGCCAGCTCACCAGAACAGCCCAATCAGCCCCAGCATTTT
>TRBV30|TRBJ1-1|TRBD1|.
CAWSTGQVTEAFF
TGTGCCTGGAGTACCGGACAGGTCACTGAAGCTTTCTTT
>TRBV29-1|TRBJ2-1|TRBD1|once
CSVEATGTGISEQFF
TGCAGCGTTGAAGCTACCGGGACAGGGATAAGCGAGCAGTTCTTC
>TRBV7-9|TRBJ2-1|TRBD2|.
CASNAGSGRRDEQFF
TGTGCCAGCAACGCCGGTAGCGGGAGGCGGGATGAGCAGTTCTTC
>TRBV28|TRBJ2-2|.|.
CASSPQGAINTGELFF
TGTGCCAGCAGTCCGCAGGGTGCAATTAACACCGGGGAGCTGTTTTTT
>TRBV7-3|TRBJ2-2|TRBD2|.
CASSPEALAGGAGELFF
TGTGCCAGCAGCCCCGAGGCCCTAGCGGGCGGAGCCGGGGAGCTGTTTTTT
>TRBV11-3|TRBJ1-1|.|.
CASSLDGMNTEAFF
TGTGCCAGCAGCTTAGACGGGATGAACACTGAAGCTTTCTTT
>TRBV5-4|TRBJ1-1|TRBD1|few
CASSLGLGTGNTEAFF
TGTGCCAGCAGCTTGGGGCTCGGGACAGGGAACACTGAAGCTTTCTTT
>TRBV7-2|TRBJ2-3|TRBD2|.
CASSPGGGLSTDTQYF
TGTGCCAGCAGCCCGGGGGGGGGACTGAGCACAGATACGCAGTATTTT
>TRBV7-3|TRBJ1-1|.|.
CASSLTGQPTEAFF
TGTGCCAGCAGCTTAACGGGGCAGCCCACTGAAGCTTTCTTT
>TRBV10-3|TRBJ2-3|TRBD2|.
CAISERTSHTDTQYF
TGTGCCATCAGTGAGCGGACTAGCCACACAGATACGCAGTATTTT
>TRBV11-2|TRBJ1-4|.|.
CASSLGRQTEKLFF
TGTGCCAGCAGCTTAGGAAGACAGACCGAAAAACTGTTTTTT
>TRBV19|TRBJ2-7|.|once
CASSIRLRATTYEQYF
TGTGCCAGTAGTATAAGGCTCAGGGCAACTACCTACGAGCAGTACTTC
>TRBV4-3|TRBJ2-3|TRBD2|.
CASSQDWLGGRAGLGTDTQYF
TGCGCCAGCAGCCAAGACTGGTTGGGCGGGAGGGCTGGCTTGGGCACAGATACGCAGTATTTT
>TRBV4-3|TRBJ2-6|.|.
CASSQVGSSGANVLTF
TGCGCCAGCAGCCAAGTAGGGAGCTCTGGGGCCAACGTCCTGACTTTC
>TRBV7-9|TRBJ1-2|.|once
CASSLAGNYGYTF
TGTGCCAGCAGCTTAGCCGGGAACTATGGCTACACCTTC
>TRBV6-2/TRBV6-3|TRBJ2-5|.|.
CASSYVQARTQYF
TGTGCCAGCAGTTACGTTCAGGCGAGAACCCAGTACTTC
>TRBV10-1|TRBJ2-1|.|few
CASSESNGGNEQFF
TGCGCCAGCAGTGAGTCGAATGGGGGGAATGAGCAGTTCTTC
>TRBV7-6|TRBJ1-4|.|once
CASSLAHGREEKLFF
TGTGCCAGCAGCTTAGCGCATGGGAGAGAGGAAAAACTGTTTTTT
>TRBV5-1|TRBJ1-1|.|.
CASSFRDTTEAFF
TGCGCCAGCAGCTTCCGGGACACCACTGAAGCTTTCTTT
>TRBV19|TRBJ2-3|.|.
CASSIGSGTDTQYF
TGTGCCAGTAGTATTGGTTCGGGCACAGATACGCAGTATTTT
>TRBV4-1|TRBJ1-1|TRBD1|.
CASSQQGEGFF
TGCGCCAGCAGCCAACAGGGGGAAGGTTTCTTT
>TRBV6-5|TRBJ1-2|TRBD1|.
CASSFLTLDRDYGYTF
TGTGCCAGCAGTTTTCTCACACTGGACAGGGACTATGGCTACACCTTC
>TRBV30|TRBJ1-6|.|.
CAWSVWQGNSPLHF
TGTGCCTGGAGTGTTTGGCAGGGAAATTCACCCCTCCACTTT
>TRBV19|TRBJ2-1|TRBD2|.
CASSILAGGPTNEQFF
TGTGCCAGTAGTATATTAGCGGGAGGGCCTACAAATGAGCAGTTCTTC
>TRBV21-1|TRBJ1-4|.|.
CASSKTGQGYEKLFF
TGTGCCAGCAGCAAAACGGGACAGGGATACGAAAAACTGTTTTTT
>TRBV5-1|TRBJ2-1|TRBD2|few
CASSLEGLELYNEQFF
TGCGCCAGCAGCTTGGAGGGACTAGAACTTTACAATGAGCAGTTCTTC
>TRBV4-2|TRBJ1-2|.|.
CASSQVEESYGYTF
TGTGCCAGCAGCCAAGTGGAGGAGAGCTATGGCTACACCTTC
>TRBV12-3/TRBV12-4|TRBJ2-7|TRBD1|.
CASSNRDRGEQYF
TGTGCCAGCAGCAACCGGGACAGGGGCGAGCAGTACTTC
>TRBV2|TRBJ1-2|TRBD1|.
CASRRTGNDGYTF
TGTGCCAGCAGACGGACAGGGAACGATGGCTACACCTTC
>TRBV12-3/TRBV12-4|TRBJ2-7|.|.
CATQVRSSYEQYF
TGTGCCACACAGGTCAGAAGCTCCTACGAGCAGTACTTC
>TRBV19|TRBJ2-5|.|once
CASSERYQETQYF
TGTGCCAGTAGTGAGCGCTACCAAGAGACCCAGTACTTC
>TRBV14|TRBJ2-3|.|.
CASSLIPGSTQYF
TGTGCCAGCAGCCTCATCCCGGGGAGTACGCAGTATTTT
>TRBV30|TRBJ1-2|TRBD1|.
CAWSVRGTGGLIGNYGYTF
TGTGCCTGGAGTGTTCGAGGGACAGGGGGCCTTATAGGGAACTATGGCTACACCTTC
>TRBV7-9|TRBJ1-2|.|.
CASSFRLNGYTF
TGTGCCAGCAGCTTCCGACTCAACGGCTACACCTTC